This TCR beta chain stems from a study of cytomegalovirus exposure and HLA in healthy donors. It was with 60 Vbeta and 13 Jbeta primers that the PCR ran. Here immunoSEQ multiplex PCR was the method, and the copy in TCRdb shows in-frame clones only, minus some. The table lists around 180,000 clones, over 60% of them singletons. Notes on the study in general: Across all donors, roughly uniform sequencing depth was an assumption of the presence/absence analyses. When the data were analyzed later, several of the most significant clusters appeared to be linked to common viral pathogens.

With 8 bases removed from V and 7 bases from J, the gap between germline ends came to 15 bases. The CDR3 covers 14 residues. The V gene's germline CDR1 is MNHNY and CDR2 SVGAGI (reference sequence). This clone was detected only a few times. Its antigen remains unknown. The V and J genes are TRBV6-6 and TRBJ1-6; the D gene is possibly TRBD1 (5 bases). Sequencing was done on a sample of PBMCs. The receptor's source is a girl aged 10 to 17 in good health and CMV-seronegative. For the CDR3, the DNA is TGTGCCAGCGGCCCACGACAGCTCAATTCACCCCTCCACTTT. Translated, it gives CASGPRQLNSPLHF.